This record looks at one T cell receptor (beta chain) sequence and its context. This receptor's antigen is unknown. Base qualities are missing; no much larger clone stands one base away. One collaborating source in Seattle enrolled patients during active infection and followed them longitudinally through the course of disease. Each collaborating institution followed its own protocols to collect whole blood in K2EDTA tubes. Collaborator samples were shipped for TCRbeta analysis as frozen whole blood, isolated PBMCs, or DNA extracted from either sample type. This entry belongs to a study of blood T cell repertoires in COVID-19 (dated by TCRdb to 2020 to 2022). Describing the broader study: The collaborator samples originated in the United States, Italy and Spain and spanned the acute and convalescent phases of COVID-19. The prospective study material was composed of cDNA or gDNA derived from T cells, B-cell-depleted T cells, or PBMCs. The dataset comprised deeply sampled blood TCRbeta repertoires from subjects exposed to, actively infected with, or recovered from COVID-19. The repertoires were released in a freely available public database meant as a resource for research on the immune response to SARS-CoV-2. The samples were drawn from two sources: the first 160 participants of the ongoing ImmuneRACE study, and 1,254 subjects contributed by 6 global collaborators. Nearly every sample came with metadata listing a de-identified subject ID, COVID-19 status, age in years and sex. Where available, HLA class I and class II types were taken from metadata supplied by the sample provider and were not determined by assay-based typing. Overall results and qualifications from the work: Clinical and demographic metadata were provided uncurated, with the amount varying by source and participant.

Measured from the cysteine to the phenylalanine, the CDR3 is 17 residues long. Only CDR3 DNA is held: 51 bases, read in frame from base 1. V sheds 5 bases and J sheds 2 bases, leaving 21 bases between their ends. In the germline V gene (reference sequence), CDR1 corresponds to SEHNR and CDR2 to FQNEAQ. TCRbeta CDR3 regions were amplified from genomic DNA by means of the immunoSEQ Assay, a bias-controlled multiplex PCR. The published analysis was carried out like this. The number of nucleated cells in each sample was estimated from the amplification of reference gene primers within the assay. To quantify the absolute abundance of each unique TCRbeta CDR3 rearrangement, sequence reads were collapsed and filtered. For each sample, productive Simpson clonality was calculated as the square root of Simpson's diversity index across productive rearrangements. TCRdb provides this immuneACCESS table in a form limited to in-frame rearrangements. Some clones are lacking; in checked studies, under half of them reflect an unresolved V gene, and why the rest are absent is not known. For V, J and clone size, that table is used; D and trimming come from the DNA. The sample table lists 150,000 to 200,000 clones, roughly three quarters of them with a count of one. The ten largest clonotypes hold around 6% of the sample.

The receptor's source is a woman aged 40-49 years with COVID-19, enrolled during active disease. The sequenced sample consisted of peripheral blood. The chain uses TRBV7-9 and TRBJ1-2; the D gene cannot be named for sure. The DNA reads as follows: TGTGCCAGCAGCCCTATCCTGACGCTGACTACAAACTATGGCTACACCTTC. Its protein is CASSPILTLTTNYGYTF. Joined to the reference TRBV7-9 and TRBJ1-2 proteins, this CDR3 gives the full variable domain: DTGVSQNPRHKITKRGQNVTFRCDPISEHNRLYWYRQTLGQGPEFLTYFQNEAQLEKSRLLSDRFSAERPKGSFSTLEIQRTEQGDSAMYLCASSPILTLTTNYGYTFGSGTRLTVV.